This entry is about one T cell receptor (beta chain). Its cognate antigen is unknown. The data are from a study of T cell responses to AZD1222 COVID-19 vaccine. The CDR3 consists of 13 residues. Germline CDR1 reads SQVTM; CDR2 reads ANQGSEA. After removal of 3 bases from V and 4 bases from J, the junction contained 3 bases not matched to a gene. TCRdb's copy holds only in-frame clones and misses some; the assay was immunoSEQ multiplex PCR. The repertoire consists of roughly 120,000 clones, with around 90% occurring once and the leading ten covering about a tenth. Study conclusions and caveats: Targets within unmutated variant regions were reportedly found for nearly half of spike-specific TCRs. Spike-specific TCR breadth and depth both grew after two AZD1222 doses. Clonal diversity may have been underestimated, and the donors were mostly white British, with more females than males. Spike as a whole was targeted by vaccine-associated CD4 TCRs, dominant at 160-218 and 743-854.

Here the sequenced sample was peripheral blood, taken on day 0 of AZD1222 vaccination. The receptor's source is an adult in good health. The chain employs TRBV29-1 and TRBJ1-1, with 9 positions matching TRBD1. DNA of the CDR3: TGCAGCGTTGAGCCGACAGGGGGCACTGAAGCTTTCTTT. Translation: CSVEPTGGTEAFF.